What follows are 5 T cell receptor beta chains derived from one specimen sequenced in a study of OX40 agonist ivuxolimab in advanced cancers. Sequencing was performed with immunoSEQ multiplex PCR; in TCRdb, only in-frame clones are kept and a portion is missing. The top ten clones hold approximately 33% of a sample with about 38,000 clones, 80% to 90% of them seen once. The source material was CD4+ or CD8+ T cells sorted from blood, sampled in a trial of the OX40 agonist ivuxolimab. The receptors derive from an adult with an advanced solid tumor such as melanoma, head and neck, liver or kidney cancer.

The chain uses TRBV4-1 and TRBJ2-2; D unresolved. This CDR3 comprises 14 residues. The V gene lost 4 bases and the J gene lost 0 bases, with 6 bases spanning the gap. Germline-derived CDR1 and CDR2 are MGHRA and YSYEKL. The CDR3 DNA follows: TGCGCCAGCAGCCTACCAACGAACACCGGGGAGCTGTTTTTT. It encodes CASSLPTNTGELFF.

The chain joins TRBV2 to TRBJ2-3, with D unresolved. Germline loops: CDR1 SNHLY, CDR2 FYNNEI. Trimming removed 4 bases at V and 6 bases at J, with 8 bases between. The CDR3 has 12 residues. The CDR3 nucleotides read TGTGCCAGCAGTGTAATATCGGATACGCAGTATTTT. Amino acids: CASSVISDTQYF.

The CDR3, as DNA: TGTGCCAGCAGTCGCAGGGCCAGCGACAATGAGCAGTTCTTC. Amino acid sequence: CASSRRASDNEQFF. The chain recombines TRBV2 with TRBJ2-1; D may be TRBD1 (5 bases). The CDR3 totals 14 residues. CDR1 is SNHLY, CDR2 FYNNEI, per germline. Trimming removed 5 bases from V and 5 bases from J, with 13 bases in between.

This chain links TRBV29-1 with TRBJ1-2; D is undetermined. This CDR3 is 13 amino acids long. CDR1 and CDR2 (germline): SQVTM, ANQGSEA. V dropped 7 bases and J dropped 2 bases, with 14 bases sitting between them. CDR3 nucleotide sequence: TGCAGCGCTCGGACGACGTCGAACTATGGCTACACCTTC. Its protein product is CSARTTSNYGYTF.

The chain recombines TRBV14 with TRBJ1-6, with 9 bases fitting TRBD1. V lost 0 bases to trimming and J lost 10 bases; unmatched junction nucleotides: 4. Germline V gene lookup returns CDR1 SGHDN and CDR2 FVKESK. This CDR3 is 15 amino acids long. CDR3 coding DNA: TGTGCCAGCAGCCAAGAGAGGACAGGGGTCTCACCCCTCCACTTT. This codes for CASSQERTGVSPLHF.